This record looks at one T cell receptor (beta chain) sequence and its context. As yet, its antigen is unknown. Produced via immunoSEQ multiplex PCR; TCRdb's table is partial and in-frame only. This repertoire shows roughly 2.6 million clones, roughly nine tenths found once; its top ten account for around 0.14%. The entry originates in a study of shared clonotypes between healthy human individuals. Study results and caveats: Lower generation probabilities were found for non-shared clonotypes than for those shared by all four donors.

The specimen was naive CD4+ T cells sorted from blood. Specified subset: CD45RA+ positively selected. The TCR originated in a young man in good health.

CDR3: CASSIRVGHQPQHF. The CDR3 coding sequence is TGTGCCAGTAGTATCCGGGTAGGGCATCAGCCCCAGCATTTT. The V gene is TRBV19, the J gene TRBJ1-5; no clear D. The V gene lost 3 bases and the J gene lost 5 bases, with 11 bases spanning the gap. Germline V gene lookup returns CDR1 LNHDA and CDR2 SQIVND (reference sequence). This CDR3 has 14 residues.